The 18 T cell receptor beta chains below were found in one sample sequenced in a study of neurological immune-mediated disorders. TCRdb reanalysed the 5' RACE reads using MiXCR and keeps one entry per CDR3 protein. The profile covers about 88,000 distinct CDR3 sequences, with roughly 3.5% appearing a single time and 5% to 6.5% taken by the ten largest. What was sequenced was PBMCs. The receptors shown here come from a woman younger than 30 with multiple sclerosis.

This clonotype has ten or more counts. The chain employs TRBV7-9 and TRBJ1-2; D might be TRBD1 (5 bases). In germline, CDR1 is SEHNR, CDR2 FQNEAQ (reference sequence). The CDR3 contains 12 residues. Trimming removed 1 base at V and 9 bases at J, with 9 bases between. The CDR3 coding sequence is TGTGCCAGCAGCTTAGAGGAGGGGAGCTACACCTTC. It codes for CASSLEEGSYTF.

This clonotype was observed at least ten times. The chain couples TRBV7-2 to TRBJ2-1, with D possibly matching TRBD2 (5 bases). This CDR3 contains 14 residues. The germline V gene encodes CDR1 SGHTA and CDR2 FQGNSA. V was shortened by 5 bases and J by 9 bases, with 17 bases between the two germline ends. CDR3 amino acids: CASSLITRPPEQFF. The CDR3 coding sequence is TGTGCCAGCAGCCTCATCACTAGGCCCCCTGAGCAGTTCTTC.

This clonotype has ten or more counts. The CDR3 reads CSVLRADEAFF. The CDR3 bases are TGCAGCGTACTCAGGGCTGATGAAGCTTTCTTT. The V gene is TRBV29-1, the J gene TRBJ1-1; the D gene is possibly TRBD1 (5 bases). There are 11 residues in the CDR3. Germline assignment: CDR1 SQVTM and CDR2 ANQGSEA. The V gene lost 6 bases and the J gene lost 7 bases, with 12 bases spanning the gap. Based on the CDR3 plus reference TRBV29-1 and TRBJ1-1, the full variable domain is SAVISQKPSRDICQRGTSLTIQCQVDSQVTMMFWYRQQPGQSLTLIATANQGSEATYESGFVIDKFPISRPNLTFSTLTVSNMSPEDSSIYLCSVLRADEAFFGQGTRLTVV.

This clonotype was seen repeatedly, ten times or more. The chain joins TRBV19 to TRBJ1-5; TRBD1 matches at 7 bases. V shed 4 bases and J 4 bases; nucleotides not matched to a gene: 4. Germline V gene lookup returns CDR1 LNHDA and CDR2 SQIVND (reference sequence). The CDR3 has 14 amino acids. The CDR3 sequence: CASSTAGQNQPQHF. The DNA for the CDR3 is TGTGCCAGTAGTACGGCGGGACAGAATCAGCCCCAGCATTTT.

At least ten counts were recorded for this clonotype. The rearrangement uses TRBV6-6 and TRBJ2-3; maybe TRBD2 (6 bases). This CDR3 spans 17 amino acids. Germline lookup yields CDR1 MNHNY and CDR2 SVGAGI (reference sequence). Trimming cost V 3 bases and J 3 bases, with 19 bases left between them. CDR3 sequence (DNA): TGTGCCAGCAGTTATTCCTATCCGGGAGCCCAGACAGATACGCAGTATTTT. This encodes CASSYSYPGAQTDTQYF.

There are many counts of this clonotype. Written as DNA, the CDR3 is TGTGCCAGCAGTGAGGACAGGTTGGGTGTCACTGAAGCTTTCTTT. This codes for CASSEDRLGVTEAFF. The chain couples TRBV2 to TRBJ1-1, with 7 bases fitting TRBD1. Unmatched junction bases numbered 8, after V lost 3 bases and J lost 4 bases. The CDR3 is made up of 15 amino acids. The germline V gene has CDR1 SNHLY and CDR2 FYNNEI.

This clonotype was observed at least ten times. The CDR3 coding sequence is TGTGCCAGCAGCCCGAACCCGGGACAGAAAGCCTACGAGCAGTACTTC. It specifies CASSPNPGQKAYEQYF. The J gene is TRBJ2-7, the V gene TRBV5-8; 7 positions agree with TRBD1. The junction had 12 bases not matched to a gene; V was cut back by 4 bases and J by 2 bases. The CDR3 contains 16 residues. Germline V gene sequence: CDR1 SGHTS, CDR2 YDEGEE. Supplemented by reference TRBV5-8 and TRBJ2-7, the full variable domain reads EAGVTQSPTHLIKTRGQQATLRCSPISGHTSVYWYQQALGLGLQFLLWYDEGEERNRGNFPPRFSGRQFPNYSSELNVNALELEDSALYLCASSPNPGQKAYEQYFGPGTRLTVT.

There are many counts of this clonotype. CDR3 loop: CASSYGPSGRGDEQYF. As DNA, the CDR3 is TGTGCCAGCAGTTACGGTCCTAGCGGGAGGGGGGACGAGCAGTACTTC. The J gene is TRBJ2-7, the V gene TRBV6-6, with 12 bases that match TRBD2. Germline CDR1 MNHNY, CDR2 SVGAGI (reference sequence). The J segment lost 5 bases and the V segment lost 2 bases, leaving 7 bases of the junction unmatched. The CDR3 runs 16 residues.

This clonotype showed up many times. The chain has TRBV4-2 and TRBJ2-5; 8 bases fit TRBD2. V gave up 0 bases and J gave up 3 bases; unmatched junction bases: 3. CDR1 is LGHNA, CDR2 YNFKEQ, per germline. The CDR3 spans 15 residues. CDR3 nucleotides: TGTGCCAGCAGCCAAGATCGGGGGGGCGAAGAGACCCAGTACTTC. Protein product: CASSQDRGGEETQYF.

The table lists this clonotype with many counts. This chain links TRBV3-1 with TRBJ2-1, with TRBD2 identical over 7 bases. Per germline, CDR1 LGHDT and CDR2 YNNKEL (reference sequence). This CDR3 is built from 16 residues. After removal of 0 bases from V and 1 base from J, the junction contained 3 bases not matched to a gene. The CDR3 DNA reads TGTGCCAGCAGCCAAGATCTCGGGGGGTCCTACAATGAGCAGTTCTTC. It specifies CASSQDLGGSYNEQFF.

This clonotype appeared many times. J is TRBJ1-1 and V is TRBV11-2; 9 positions agree with TRBD1. Trimming cost V 5 bases and J 5 bases; bases outside gene matches: 9. Germline CDR1 SGHAT, CDR2 FQNNGV. This CDR3 comprises 15 residues. The CDR3 bases are TGTGCCAGCAGCCATAATACAGGGGGCAGGACTGAAGCTTTCTTT. This translates into CASSHNTGGRTEAFF.

There are many counts of this clonotype. The chain has TRBV7-9 and TRBJ2-3, with 7 bases matching TRBD1. CDR1 and CDR2 from the germline V gene are SEHNR and FQNEAQ (reference sequence). This CDR3 is built from 17 residues. J lost 4 bases, V lost 1 base, and 11 bases had no gene match. CDR3: CASSLDRTGEIPDTQYF. As DNA, the CDR3 is TGTGCCAGCAGCTTAGACAGAACAGGGGAAATCCCAGATACGCAGTATTTT. The full variable domain, rest sourced from reference TRBV7-9 and TRBJ2-3, is DTGVSQNPRHKITKRGQNVTFRCDPISEHNRLYWYRQTLGQGPEFLTYFQNEAQLEKSRLLSDRFSAERPKGSFSTLEIQRTEQGDSAMYLCASSLDRTGEIPDTQYFGPGTRLTVL.

This clonotype was picked up many times. The chain has TRBV5-1 and TRBJ1-1; 7 bases fit TRBD1. There are 15 residues in the CDR3. Germline V gene sequence: CDR1 SGHRS, CDR2 YFSETQ. V was pared by 2 bases and J by 0 bases, with 4 bases of the junction left unmatched. The CDR3 nucleotides are TGCGCCAGCAGCTTTAACAGGGGTATGAACACTGAAGCTTTCTTT. It specifies CASSFNRGMNTEAFF.

This clonotype was counted many times. V usage is TRBV6-2 or TRBV6-3 and J usage is TRBJ2-6; the D is unclear. The germline V gene encodes CDR1 MNHEY and CDR2 SVGEGT. Trimming shortened V by 9 bases and J by 4 bases, and 13 bases separated the two germline ends. The CDR3 sequence is 14 residues long. DNA for the CDR3: TGTGCCAGTCAGTTTAGGGCCGGGGCCAACGTCCTGACTTTC. Its translation: CASQFRAGANVLTF.

For this clonotype: A read error is possible here, since a much larger clone lies one base away. The chain has TRBV3-1 and TRBJ1-6; D is uncertain. There are 11 residues in the CDR3. Germline CDR1 and CDR2: LGHDT and YNNKEL (reference sequence). The CDR3 sequence: CASSQSSPLNF. CDR3 DNA: TGTGCCAGCAGCCAAAGTTCACCCCTCAACTTT.

At least ten counts were recorded for this clonotype. The V gene is TRBV18, the J gene TRBJ2-7, with no clear D. V was cut by 1 base and J by 2 bases, with 9 bases left in between. The germline V gene has CDR1 KGHSH and CDR2 LQKENI. This CDR3 has 14 residues. The CDR3 sequence is CASSPLDGAYEQYF. CDR3 coding DNA: TGTGCCAGCTCACCACTGGACGGAGCCTACGAGCAGTACTTC.

The gene calls are TRBV18 and TRBJ2-7; possible D gene TRBD1, 6 bases. Germline CDR1 KGHSH, CDR2 LQKENI. The CDR3 has 16 amino acids. Trimming left V 0 bases short and J 4 bases short, with 16 bases between. CDR3 loop: CASSPPTTQGIYEQYF. The CDR3 nucleotides read TGTGCCAGCTCACCACCGACGACACAGGGTATATACGAGCAGTACTTC.

This clonotype has ten or more counts. V is TRBV24-1 and J is TRBJ1-5, with D possibly TRBD1 on 5 matching bases. The V end lost 4 bases, the J end lost 8 bases, and 14 bases lay between the germline ends. The CDR3 has 14 amino acids. Germline CDR1 and CDR2: KGHDR and SFDVKD. In DNA, the CDR3 is TGTGCCACCAGTGACGCCGGGACGGCTAAGCCCCAGCATTTT. Translation gives CATSDAGTAKPQHF.